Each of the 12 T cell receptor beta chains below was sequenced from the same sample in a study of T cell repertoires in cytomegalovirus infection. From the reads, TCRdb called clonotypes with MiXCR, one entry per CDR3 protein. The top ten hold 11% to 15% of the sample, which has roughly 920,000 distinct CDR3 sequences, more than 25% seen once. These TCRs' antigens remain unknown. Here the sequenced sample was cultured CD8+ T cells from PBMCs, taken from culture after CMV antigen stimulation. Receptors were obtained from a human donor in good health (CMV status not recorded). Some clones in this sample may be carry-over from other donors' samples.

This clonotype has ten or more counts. For the CDR3, the DNA is TGTGCCAGTAGTGTCACCGGGACCCAGGGCTACAATGAGCAGTTCTTC. Its protein is CASSVTGTQGYNEQFF. The V call is TRBV19, the J call TRBJ2-1; TRBD1 or TRBD2 may be the D gene (5 bases each). The ends were cut back, 5 bases at V and 3 bases at J, with 17 bases in the middle. The germline V gene has CDR1 LNHDA and CDR2 SQIVND (reference sequence). This CDR3 is built from 16 residues.

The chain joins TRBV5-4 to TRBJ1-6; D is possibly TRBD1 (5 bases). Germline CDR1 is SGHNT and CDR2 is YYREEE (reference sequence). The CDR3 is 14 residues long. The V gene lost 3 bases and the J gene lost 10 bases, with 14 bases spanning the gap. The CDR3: CASSSPGGDSPLHF. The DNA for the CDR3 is TGTGCCAGCAGCTCCCCGGGGGGAGACTCACCCCTCCACTTT.

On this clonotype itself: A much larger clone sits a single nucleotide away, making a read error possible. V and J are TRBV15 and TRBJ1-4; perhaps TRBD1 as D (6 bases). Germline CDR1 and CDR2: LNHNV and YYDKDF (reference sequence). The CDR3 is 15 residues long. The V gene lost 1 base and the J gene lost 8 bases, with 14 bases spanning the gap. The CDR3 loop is CATSRARTEGEKLFF. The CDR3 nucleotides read TGTGCCACCAGCAGAGCTAGGACAGAGGGCGAAAAACTGTTTTTT.

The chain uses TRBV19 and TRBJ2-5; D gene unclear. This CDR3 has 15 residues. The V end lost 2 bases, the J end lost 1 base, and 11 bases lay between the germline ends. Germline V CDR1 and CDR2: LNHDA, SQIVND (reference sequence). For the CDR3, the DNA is TGTGCCAGTAGTATAAGGTCGGAGCTCCAAGAGACCCAGTACTTC. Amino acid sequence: CASSIRSELQETQYF.

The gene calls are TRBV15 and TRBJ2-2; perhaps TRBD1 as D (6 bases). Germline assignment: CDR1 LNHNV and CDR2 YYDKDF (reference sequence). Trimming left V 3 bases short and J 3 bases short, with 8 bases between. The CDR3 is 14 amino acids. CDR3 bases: TGTGCCACCAGCAGTCGACAGGACACCGGGGAGCTGTTTTTT. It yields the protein CATSSRQDTGELFF.

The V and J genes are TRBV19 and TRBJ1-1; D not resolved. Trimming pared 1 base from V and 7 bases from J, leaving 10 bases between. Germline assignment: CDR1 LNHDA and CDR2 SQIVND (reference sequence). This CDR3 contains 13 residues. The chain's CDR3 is CASSIANGREAFF. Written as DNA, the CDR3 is TGTGCCAGTAGTATAGCGAACGGACGTGAAGCTTTCTTT.

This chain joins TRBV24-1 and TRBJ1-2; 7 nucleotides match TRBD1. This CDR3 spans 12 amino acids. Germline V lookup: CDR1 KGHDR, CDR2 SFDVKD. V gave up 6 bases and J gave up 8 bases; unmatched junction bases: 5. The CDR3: CATSRQGEGYTF. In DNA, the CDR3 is TGTGCCACCAGTCGACAGGGTGAAGGCTACACCTTC.

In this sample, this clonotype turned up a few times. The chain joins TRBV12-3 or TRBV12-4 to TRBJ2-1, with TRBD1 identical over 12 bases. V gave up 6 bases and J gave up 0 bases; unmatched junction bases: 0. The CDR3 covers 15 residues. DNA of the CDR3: TGTGCCAGCAGGGGACAGGGGGCCTCCTACAATGAGCAGTTCTTC. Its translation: CASRGQGASYNEQFF.

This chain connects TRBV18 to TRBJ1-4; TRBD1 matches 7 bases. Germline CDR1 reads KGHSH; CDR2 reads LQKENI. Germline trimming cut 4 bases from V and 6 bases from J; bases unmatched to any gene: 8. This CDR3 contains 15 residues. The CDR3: CASSLRDRDDEKLFF. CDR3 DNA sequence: TGTGCCAGCTCACTGCGTGACAGGGATGATGAAAAACTGTTTTTT. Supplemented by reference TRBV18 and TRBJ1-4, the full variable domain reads NAGVMQNPRHLVRRRGQEARLRCSPMKGHSHVYWYRQLPEEGLKFMVYLQKENIIDESGMPKERFSAEFPKEGPSILRIQQVVRGDSAAYFCASSLRDRDDEKLFFGSGTQLSVL.

The CDR3, as DNA: TGCGCCAGCAGCTTGGCCACCGGGTTCGATGAGCAGTTCTTC. Translation gives CASSLATGFDEQFF. This sequence joins TRBV5-1 and TRBJ2-1, with D unclear. The V gene lost 0 bases and the J gene lost 8 bases, with 12 bases spanning the gap. This CDR3 has 14 residues. The germline V gene has CDR1 SGHRS and CDR2 YFSETQ.

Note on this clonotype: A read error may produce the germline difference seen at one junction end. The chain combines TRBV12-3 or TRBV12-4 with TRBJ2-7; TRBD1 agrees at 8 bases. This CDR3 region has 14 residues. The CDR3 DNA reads TGTGCCAACAGTGACCCGGGACAGGCCTACGAGCAGTACTTC. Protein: CANSDPGQAYEQYF.

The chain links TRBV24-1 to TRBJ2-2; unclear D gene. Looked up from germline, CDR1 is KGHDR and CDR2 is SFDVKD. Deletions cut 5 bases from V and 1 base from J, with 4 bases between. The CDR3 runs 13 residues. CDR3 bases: TGTGCCACCAGTGTGGGGAACACCGGGGAGCTGTTTTTT. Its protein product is CATSVGNTGELFF.